Each of the 16 T cell receptor beta chains below was sequenced from the same sample in a study of post-analysis software for immune sequencing data. Their cognate antigens are unknown. Unique-molecular-identifier-tagged TCR beta cDNA libraries were used. Via MiXCR, TCRdb re-called the PCR reads, giving one row per CDR3 protein. This sample yields approximately 660,000 distinct CDR3 sequences, of which approximately 60% are seen a single time; approximately 10% belongs to the top ten. The study's findings and limits: About 5 TRBV segments, including TRBV5-6, TRBV5-1 and TRBV20-1, were more frequent in patients than controls.

The sequenced sample consisted of blood. The receptors stem from a girl aged 2 to 10 with multiple sclerosis.

The V gene is TRBV2, the J gene TRBJ1-6; D possibly corresponds to TRBD1 (5 bases). V was clipped by 6 bases and J by 10 bases, with 16 bases between them. Germline V CDR1 and CDR2: SNHLY, FYNNEI. This CDR3 is 14 amino acids long. The CDR3 bases are TGTGCCAGCAGAGGGCAGGGCTCGGGCTCACCCCTCCACTTT. Translating it yields CASRGQGSGSPLHF.

The gene calls are TRBV6-2 or TRBV6-3 and TRBJ2-7; 8 nucleotides match TRBD1. The end of the DNA fits TRBJ2-5 better, so the J call may be wrong. Germline loops: CDR1 MNHEY, CDR2 SVGEGT. This CDR3 contains 15 residues. The CDR3 is CASSYGTGPTETQYF. CDR3 DNA sequence: TGTGCCAGCAGTTACGGGACAGGACCAACGGAGACCCAGTACTTC.

The gene calls are TRBV20-1 and TRBJ2-1; D unclear. V was pared by 6 bases and J by 10 bases, with 19 bases between. Looked up from germline, CDR1 is DFQATT and CDR2 is SNEGSKA (reference sequence). The CDR3 is 13 amino acids. DNA of the CDR3: TGCAGTGCGTCACCGGGCCTCCTACCAGAGCAGTTCTTC. Protein product: CSASPGLLPEQFF.

This clonotype was seen a handful of times. The chain recombines TRBV12-3 or TRBV12-4 with TRBJ2-1; no clear D gene. The CDR3 covers 13 residues. V lost 5 bases and J 6 bases, leaving 11 bases between the germline ends. CDR3 residues: CASSRDPLNEQFF. The CDR3 nucleotides read TGTGCCAGCAGTCGAGACCCGCTCAATGAGCAGTTCTTC.

This clonotype was seen a handful of times. This chain connects TRBV27 to TRBJ2-7; 10 bases agree with TRBD1. J gave up 3 bases and V 3 bases, and 8 bases lay outside the gene matches. CDR1 and CDR2 from the germline V gene are MNHEY and SMNVEV (reference sequence). The CDR3 loop spans 16 amino acids. CDR3 loop: CASSFGTGESGYEQYF. The CDR3 nucleotides are TGTGCCAGCAGTTTTGGGACAGGGGAGTCTGGCTACGAGCAGTACTTC.

This chain connects TRBV4-2 to TRBJ2-1, with TRBD1 as a possible D gene (6 bases). The CDR3 is 16 amino acids. Germline V gene lookup returns CDR1 LGHNA and CDR2 YNFKEQ. V was pared by 0 bases and J by 10 bases, with 19 bases between. The CDR3 region has the DNA TGTGCCAGCAGCCAAGAGGGCGCCGGGACCACAGGGGAGCAGTTCTTC. This translates into CASSQEGAGTTGEQFF.

The chain uses TRBV13 and TRBJ2-5; D may be TRBD1 or TRBD2 (5 bases each). This CDR3 has 14 amino acids. CDR1 and CDR2 from the germline V gene are PRHDT and FYEKMQ (reference sequence). The V end lost 1 base, the J end lost 5 bases, and 11 bases lay between the germline ends. This chain's CDR3 is CASSLEGSAETQYF. CDR3 sequence (DNA): TGTGCCAGCAGCTTAGAGGGGAGTGCGGAGACCCAGTACTTC.

V usage is TRBV11-2 and J usage is TRBJ2-7; D remains ambiguous. The tail of the sequence fits TRBJ2-5 better, so the J call may be wrong. This CDR3 is built from 13 residues. CDR1 is SGHAT, CDR2 FQNNGV, per germline. Here the CDR3 DNA reads TGTGCCAGCAGCTTACCGGACGGGGAGACCCAGTACTTC. This encodes CASSLPDGETQYF.

This clonotype appeared a single time. The CDR3, as DNA: TGCAGCGTTCGTGGATACACCGGGGAGCTGTTTTTT. Its protein product is CSVRGYTGELFF. The rearrangement joins TRBV29-1 to TRBJ2-2; D is undetermined. Germline assignment: CDR1 SQVTM and CDR2 ANQGSEA. The germline V and J ends were trimmed by 5 bases and 3 bases, with 7 bases remaining between them. The CDR3 consists of 12 residues.

V is TRBV29-1 and J is TRBJ1-2; the D gene is possibly TRBD1 (5 bases). V was pared by 4 bases and J by 7 bases, with 13 bases between. CDR3 length equals 12 residues. Germline loops: CDR1 SQVTM, CDR2 ANQGSEA. The CDR3 coding sequence is TGCAGCGTTGTACAGGCCGACTGTGGCTACACCTTC. Translation gives CSVVQADCGYTF. The variable domain in full, with the rest retrieved from reference TRBV29-1 and TRBJ1-2, is SAVISQKPSRDICQRGTSLTIQCQVDSQVTMMFWYRQQPGQSLTLIATANQGSEATYESGFVIDKFPISRPNLTFSTLTVSNMSPEDSSIYLCSVVQADCGYTFGSGTRLTVV.

Remarks on this clonotype: This may be a read error, as it is one base from a much larger clone. V and J are TRBV4-2 and TRBJ1-1, with 7 bases that match TRBD1. J lost 1 base, V lost 2 bases, and 4 bases had no gene match. This CDR3 has 15 amino acids. Germline CDR1 reads LGHNA; CDR2 reads YNFKEQ. CDR3 DNA: TGTGCCAGCAGCCAAAAAGGACAGGCGAACACTGAAGCTTTCTTT. This gives the protein CASSQKGQANTEAFF.

The chain has TRBV29-1 and TRBJ2-7, with D possibly called TRBD1 or TRBD2 (5 bases each). Trimming removed 1 base at V and 2 bases at J, with 15 bases between. From germline, CDR1 is SQVTM and CDR2 ANQGSEA. The CDR3 is made up of 15 amino acids. CDR3 residues: CSVEVRGYPPYEQYF. CDR3 nucleotide sequence: TGCAGCGTTGAAGTTCGGGGCTACCCGCCCTACGAGCAGTACTTC.

The rearrangement joins TRBV5-1 to TRBJ2-7; the D is unclear. This CDR3 is 15 amino acids long. In germline, CDR1 is SGHRS, CDR2 YFSETQ. The V and J ends lost 2 bases and 1 base respectively, with 13 bases between them. CDR3 amino acids: CASSLGHRGSYEQYF. The CDR3 nucleotides are TGCGCCAGCAGCTTAGGGCACCGTGGGTCCTACGAGCAGTACTTC. Full variable domain (rest looked up from reference TRBV5-1 and TRBJ2-7): KAGVTQTPRYLIKTRGQQVTLSCSPISGHRSVSWYQQTPGQGLQFLFEYFSETQRNKGNFPGRFSGRQFSNSRSEMNVSTLELGDSALYLCASSLGHRGSYEQYFGPGTRLTVT.

The rearrangement links TRBV7-2 to TRBJ2-5; 8 bases fit TRBD1. The DNA end lines up better with TRBJ2-7; the J call may be wrong. Germline values: CDR1 SGHTA, CDR2 FQGNSA. The CDR3 sequence is 15 residues long. The CDR3 DNA is TGTGCCAGCAGCAAGGACGGGACAGGACTCTACGAGCAGTACTTC. It translates to CASSKDGTGLYEQYF.

This chain uses TRBV11-3 with TRBJ2-1; 8 bases line up with TRBD2. The CDR3 runs to 13 residues. CDR1 and CDR2 (germline): SGHNT, YENEEA. V lost 5 bases and J lost 9; bases outside the gene matches: 6. The CDR3: CASSPRLASEQFF. The CDR3 nucleotides are TGTGCCAGCAGCCCTAGACTAGCGAGTGAGCAGTTCTTC.

The gene calls are TRBV11-2 and TRBJ2-5; D is ambiguous. The length of the CDR3 is 14 residues. The V end lost 2 bases, the J end lost 1 base, and 8 bases lay between the germline ends. Germline V gene data show CDR1 as SGHAT and CDR2 as FQNNGV. The CDR3 region has the DNA TGTGCCAGCAGCTTAAGCCGGCTCCAAGAGACCCAGTACTTC. It translates to CASSLSRLQETQYF.